These 19 T cell receptor beta chains came from one sample sequenced in a study of shared clonotypes between healthy human individuals. Only CD45RO-negative cells positively selected for CCR7 counted as naive CD8 cells, so terminally differentiated effector memory CD45RA+ cells were excluded. Assay used: immunoSEQ multiplex PCR; TCRdb lists only in-frame clones, some missing. The data contain about 2.1 million clones, about 93% of them singletons. The sample taken for sequencing was naive CD8+ T cells from PBMCs. These receptors all come from a man aged 18-30 years in good health. Some clones in this sample may be carry-over from other donors' samples.

This chain joins TRBV10-3 and TRBJ1-1; D unresolved. Trimming cost V 0 bases and J 1 base, with 12 bases left between them. Germline loops: CDR1 ENHRY, CDR2 SYGVKD. This CDR3 is built from 16 residues. The CDR3 bases are TGTGCCATCAGTGAGTCTGGGGTAAGAGGGAACACTGAAGCTTTCTTT. Translated: CAISESGVRGNTEAFF.

The rearrangement joins TRBV29-1 to TRBJ2-2, with D possibly being TRBD1 or TRBD2 (6 bases each). The germline gives CDR1 SQVTM, CDR2 ANQGSEA. The CDR3 totals 13 residues. Deletions cut 8 bases from V and 3 bases from J, with 13 bases between. The CDR3 here is CSIQGGDTGELFF. The CDR3 bases are TGCAGCATACAGGGAGGAGACACCGGGGAGCTGTTTTTT.

With regard to this clone: Other DNA sequences in the same sample also yield this CDR3. The J gene is TRBJ2-7, the V gene TRBV27; possibly TRBD2 for D (5 bases). V gave up 2 bases and J gave up 3 bases, with 8 bases separating them. There are 13 residues in the CDR3. Germline CDR1 and CDR2: MNHEY and SMNVEV (reference sequence). The chain's CDR3 is CASSLRGSYEQYF. The CDR3 DNA reads TGTGCCAGCAGTTTAAGAGGGAGCTACGAGCAGTACTTC.

The rearrangement joins TRBV6-6 to TRBJ2-3; 7 bases are a match to TRBD2. Germline CDR1 and CDR2: MNHNY and SVGAGI (reference sequence). The CDR3 covers 16 residues. V trimming: 6 bases; J trimming: 2 bases; junction bases outside the gene matches: 11. CDR3 loop: CASSLLGGSPTDTQYF. The CDR3 nucleotides read TGTGCCAGCAGCTTACTGGGGGGGAGTCCCACAGATACGCAGTATTTT.

There are a few counts of this clone. The rearrangement joins TRBV9 to TRBJ1-2, with D unclear. This CDR3 contains 15 residues. V lost 2 bases to trimming and J lost 0 bases, with 11 bases between them. Per germline, CDR1 SGDLS and CDR2 YYNGEE. The CDR3 DNA sequence: TGTGCCAGCAGCGTGACCGGGAGCACTAACTATGGCTACACCTTC. Amino acid sequence: CASSVTGSTNYGYTF. The full variable domain, with the rest looked up from reference TRBV9 and TRBJ1-2, is DSGVTQTPKHLITATGQRVTLRCSPRSGDLSVYWYQQSLDQGLQFLIQYYNGEERAKGNILERFSAQQFPDLHSELNLSSLELGDSALYFCASSVTGSTNYGYTFGSGTRLTVV.

As concerns this clone: The sample contains more than one DNA sequence encoding this CDR3. This chain connects TRBV27 to TRBJ2-1; 7 nucleotides agree with TRBD1. With V trimmed by 3 bases and J by 8 bases, 1 base remained unmatched. Germline loops: CDR1 MNHEY, CDR2 SMNVEV (reference sequence). This CDR3 spans 12 amino acids. The chain's CDR3 is CASSLTGYEQFF. CDR3 nucleotide sequence: TGTGCCAGCAGTTTGACAGGGTATGAGCAGTTCTTC.

The CDR3: CASSGASGIAEQYF. CDR3 coding DNA: TGTGCCAGCAGTGGGGCTAGCGGGATAGCCGAGCAGTACTTC. V is TRBV6-6 and J is TRBJ2-7, with 9 bases identical to TRBD2. Germline V gene sequence: CDR1 MNHNY, CDR2 SVGAGI (reference sequence). The CDR3 consists of 14 residues. Germline trimming cut 5 bases from V and 6 bases from J; bases unmatched to any gene: 8.

Turning to this clone: At one end, the junction sequence differs from germline, possibly due to a read error. CDR3 nucleotide sequence: TGTGCCACGGGAGGGGACAGGAGCAGAGATACGCAGTATTTT. Protein product: CATGGDRSRDTQYF. The chain recombines TRBV19 with TRBJ2-3; TRBD1 or TRBD2 may be the D gene (8 bases each). The CDR3 is made up of 14 amino acids. In germline, CDR1 is LNHDA, CDR2 SQIVND (reference sequence).

The chain is built from TRBV27 and TRBJ2-1, with 7 bases aligning to TRBD1. The CDR3 spans 15 residues. V was pared by 3 bases and J by 7 bases, with 9 bases of the junction left unmatched. Germline CDR1 MNHEY, CDR2 SMNVEV (reference sequence). The DNA for the CDR3 is TGTGCCAGCAGTTTGGGCTTGTCCAGGGGGAATGAGCAGTTCTTC. The encoded protein is CASSLGLSRGNEQFF.

This chain joins TRBV7-9 and TRBJ2-7; D is possibly TRBD1 (8 bases). The CDR3 has 14 residues. CDR1 SEHNR and CDR2 FQNEAQ come from the germline V gene (reference sequence). The V end lost 5 bases, the J end lost 3 bases, and 14 bases lay between the germline ends. CDR3: CASSLTGDYYEQYF. For the CDR3, the DNA is TGTGCCAGCAGCCTGACAGGGGACTACTACGAGCAGTACTTC.

The V call is TRBV27, the J call TRBJ2-1; 10 bases match TRBD1. CDR3 size: 15 residues. V shed 4 bases and J 7 bases; nucleotides not matched to a gene: 7. Germline V gene lookup returns CDR1 MNHEY and CDR2 SMNVEV (reference sequence). The CDR3 region is CASSSRDRGGNEQFF. The CDR3 DNA follows: TGTGCCAGCAGTTCCCGGGACAGGGGAGGGAATGAGCAGTTCTTC.

This rearrangement joins TRBV19 to TRBJ2-1; D may be TRBD1 (6 bases). V lost 7 bases and J 4 bases, leaving 8 bases between the germline ends. The CDR3 runs 12 residues. Germline V gives CDR1 LNHDA, CDR2 SQIVND (reference sequence). DNA of the CDR3: TGTGCCAGTATGGACAGTTACAATGAGCAGTTCTTC. Translated: CASMDSYNEQFF. The full variable domain, completed using reference TRBV19 and TRBJ2-1, is DGGITQSPKYLFRKEGQNVTLSCEQNLNHDAMYWYRQDPGQGLRLIYYSQIVNDFQKGDIAEGYSVSREKKESFPLTVTSAQKNPTAFYLCASMDSYNEQFFGPGTRLTVL.

The V and J genes are TRBV7-8 and TRBJ2-2; D tentatively reads TRBD1 or TRBD2 (5 bases each). Germline V lookup: CDR1 SGHVS, CDR2 FQNEAQ. This CDR3 contains 15 residues. The V end lost 5 bases, the J end lost 4 bases, and 14 bases lay between the germline ends. The CDR3 sequence is CASSLGGPGTGELFF. CDR3 nucleotide sequence: TGTGCCAGCAGCCTTGGGGGACCCGGCACCGGGGAGCTGTTTTTT.

This clone came up once. This sequence joins TRBV7-9 and TRBJ2-7; 9 bases line up with TRBD2. This CDR3 is 14 amino acids long. In germline, CDR1 is SEHNR, CDR2 FQNEAQ (reference sequence). The V segment lost 1 base and the J segment 9 bases; nucleotides outside the gene matches: 7. CDR3 amino acids: CASSLESSGMVQYF. The CDR3, as DNA: TGTGCCAGCAGCTTAGAGTCTAGCGGGATGGTGCAGTACTTC.

The rearrangement joins TRBV7-6 to TRBJ2-5; D call uncertain. This CDR3 has 14 residues. From germline, CDR1 is SGHVS and CDR2 FNYEAQ. Trimming pared 2 bases from V and 2 bases from J, leaving 9 bases between. The CDR3 DNA follows: TGTGCCAGCAGCTTAAGCTTGCTACAAGAGACCCAGTACTTC. It encodes CASSLSLLQETQYF.

This chain uses TRBV7-7 with TRBJ2-3, with D uncertain. Germline lookup yields CDR1 SSHAT and CDR2 FNYEAQ (reference sequence). The V and J ends lost 5 bases and 5 bases respectively, with 17 bases between them. The CDR3 runs to 15 residues. DNA for the CDR3: TGTGCCAGCAGCCCTGCCCCGGGTGGGGTAGATACGCAGTATTTT. Amino acid sequence: CASSPAPGGVDTQYF.

This chain links TRBV4-1 with TRBJ2-5; 8 nucleotides agree with TRBD2. The CDR3 is 15 residues long. Unmatched junction bases numbered 5, after V lost 1 base and J lost 4 bases. Germline CDR1 reads MGHRA; CDR2 reads YSYEKL. CDR3 DNA: TGCGCCAGCAGCCAAGGTCCCCGGGAGGGAGAGACCCAGTACTTC. Its protein product is CASSQGPREGETQYF.

This clone was observed once. The chain couples TRBV9 to TRBJ1-2; 10 bases map to TRBD1. The CDR3 runs 17 residues. CDR1 is SGDLS, CDR2 YYNGEE, per germline. The V and J ends lost 0 bases and 0 bases, in that order; junction bases with no gene match: 5. CDR3 loop: CASSVGRDRGANYGYTF. DNA of the CDR3: TGTGCCAGCAGCGTAGGAAGGGACAGGGGTGCTAACTATGGCTACACCTTC.

The sample holds one count of this clone. Other DNA sequences in this sample translate to the same CDR3. The CDR3 region is CASSFGGGGYGYTF. CDR3 sequence (DNA): TGTGCCAGCAGTTTTGGAGGGGGCGGATATGGCTACACCTTC. The rearrangement uses TRBV27 and TRBJ1-2, with 7 bases lining up with TRBD1. Germline trimming cut 3 bases from V and 5 bases from J; bases unmatched to any gene: 6. The germline gives CDR1 MNHEY, CDR2 SMNVEV (reference sequence). The CDR3 has 14 amino acids.